A selection of T cell receptor beta chains follows, all from one sample in a study of T cells in localized non-small cell lung cancer. Generated by immunoSEQ multiplex PCR, the TCRdb table keeps only in-frame clones and is missing some. The top ten hold 0.9% to 1.4% of the sample, which has tens of thousands of clones, less than 90% seen once. This material consisted of peripheral blood, taken before any cancer treatment. These receptors were collected from a woman aged 35 to 70 with stage I lung adenocarcinoma. The CDR3 runs from the conserved cysteine through the conserved F or W. D genes are given only for firm matches. Some rows have no size entry. The others give once, few or many, or a class for an expanded clone.

16,-,TRBJ2-1,TRBD2,TRBV5-4,CASSLGTSGGTNEQFF,TGTGCCAGCAGCTTGGGAACTAGCGGGGGCACCAATGAGCAGTTCTTC
14,-,TRBJ1-2,-,TRBV5-4,CASSLIQPNYGYTF,TGTGCCAGCAGCTTGATCCAACCTAACTATGGCTACACCTTC
10,-,TRBJ2-7,-,TRBV30,CAWSHSEQYF,TGTGCCTGGAGCCACTCCGAGCAGTACTTC
13,-,TRBJ1-1,-,TRBV11-2,CASSPSVDREAFF,TGTGCCAGCAGTCCATCCGTAGACAGAGAAGCTTTCTTT
13,-,TRBJ2-2,-,TRBV6-4,CASSERTTGELFF,TGTGCCAGCAGTGAACGGACAACCGGGGAGCTGTTTTTT
13,-,TRBJ1-1,-,TRBV28,CASSFPVNTEAFF,TGTGCCAGCAGTTTTCCGGTGAACACTGAAGCTTTCTTT
17,-,TRBJ2-5,-,TRBV28,CASSFSLGELGDETQYF,TGTGCCAGCAGTTTTTCTTTAGGGGAGTTGGGAGATGAGACCCAGTACTTC
11,-,TRBJ1-2,-,TRBV9,CASSAGGGYTF,TGTGCCAGCAGCGCGGGTGGAGGCTACACCTTC
15,-,TRBJ2-5,TRBD2,TRBV6-1,CASSAGTSGQETQYF,TGTGCCAGCAGTGCCGGGACTAGCGGACAAGAGACCCAGTACTTC
12,-,TRBJ1-1,-,TRBV6-1,CASSVGETEAFF,TGTGCCAGCAGTGTAGGGGAAACTGAAGCTTTCTTT
14,-,TRBJ1-5,-,TRBV28,CASGDDGSNQPQHF,TGTGCCAGTGGGGACGACGGTAGCAATCAGCCCCAGCATTTT
13,-,TRBJ1-2,-,TRBV7-2,CASSLGRHTDYTF,TGTGCCAGCAGCTTAGGCAGGCACACCGACTACACCTTC
16,-,TRBJ1-5,-,TRBV18,CASSLLGRGPNQPQHF,TGTGCCAGCTCACTCCTGGGCCGGGGGCCCAATCAGCCCCAGCATTTT
13,few,TRBJ1-1,TRBD1,TRBV29-1,CSGTGNMNTEAFF,TGCAGCGGGACAGGGAACATGAACACTGAAGCTTTCTTT
19,-,TRBJ2-1,-,TRBV7-8,CASSLASVTSLPGNNEQFF,TGTGCCAGCAGCTTAGCGTCTGTGACAAGTCTCCCCGGGAACAATGAGCAGTTCTTC
14,-,TRBJ1-4,-,TRBV30,CAWSETTTNEKLFF,TGTGCCTGGAGCGAAACAACAACTAATGAAAAACTGTTTTTT
12,-,TRBJ2-5,-,TRBV10-3,CAIKEGEETQYF,TGTGCCATCAAGGAGGGGGAAGAGACCCAGTACTTC
17,-,TRBJ2-2,TRBD2,TRBV7-8,CAVLSERGAANTGELFF,TGTGCCGTCCTCTCCGAGCGGGGGGCCGCGAACACCGGGGAGCTGTTTTTT
18,-,TRBJ2-1,TRBD2,TRBV5-8,CASSPRGIAGGKYNEQFF,TGTGCCAGCAGCCCACGGGGAATAGCGGGGGGAAAATACAATGAGCAGTTCTTC
18,-,TRBJ2-2,TRBD2,TRBV7-2,CASSLRPSGAGVSGELFF,TGTGCCAGCAGCTTAAGGCCATCGGGAGCGGGGGTGTCCGGGGAGCTGTTTTTT
16,-,TRBJ1-2,TRBD1,TRBV7-9,CASSLTGTATNYGYTF,TGTGCCAGCAGCCTCACCGGGACAGCAACTAACTATGGCTACACCTTC
15,-,TRBJ1-6,TRBD1,TRBV6-1,CASSEATGGNSPLHF,TGTGCCAGCAGTGAAGCGACAGGGGGCAATTCACCCCTCCACTTT
15,-,TRBJ1-1,-,TRBV6-6,CASIWGAGGPTEAFF,TGTGCCAGCATTTGGGGGGCTGGGGGGCCCACTGAAGCTTTCTTT
17,few,TRBJ2-1,TRBD2,TRBV7-3,CASSLTTTSGTYNEQFF,TGTGCCAGCAGCTTAACGACAACTAGCGGGACTTACAATGAGCAGTTCTTC
13,-,TRBJ1-1,-,TRBV18,CASSTDLNTEAFF,TGTGCCAGTTCGACGGACTTGAACACTGAAGCTTTCTTT
17,-,TRBJ1-6,-,TRBV13,CASTKRPWTVGNSPLHF,TGTGCCAGCACCAAACGGCCATGGACGGTCGGTAATTCACCCCTCCACTTT
14,once,TRBJ2-4,-,TRBV7-2,CASSLGTVENIQYF,TGTGCCAGCAGCTTAGGGACAGTAGAAAACATTCAGTACTTC
14,-,TRBJ1-2,-,TRBV7-2,CASSFSGQVHGYTF,TGTGCCAGCAGCTTTAGTGGGCAGGTGCACGGCTACACCTTC
16,-,TRBJ1-3,-,TRBV9,CASSITQGYSGNTIYF,TGTGCCAGCAGCATAACCCAGGGGTATTCTGGAAACACCATATATTTT
16,-,TRBJ2-3,-,TRBV4-2,CASSQDIGGGADTQYF,TGTGCCAGCAGCCAAGATATTGGGGGGGGCGCAGATACGCAGTATTTT
13,-,TRBJ1-2,-,TRBV2,CASSDSGIYGYTF,TGTGCCAGCAGTGATTCAGGAATCTATGGCTACACCTTC
12,-,TRBJ2-3,-,TRBV6-6,CASSRGTDTQYF,TGTGCCAGCAGTAGAGGCACAGATACGCAGTATTTT
15,once,TRBJ2-5,TRBD1,TRBV4-3,CASSHNRGPQETQYF,TGCGCCAGCAGCCACAACAGGGGGCCTCAAGAGACCCAGTACTTC
13,-,TRBJ1-5,-,TRBV11-1,CASSLEGSQPQHF,TGTGCCAGCAGCTTAGAAGGCAGTCAGCCCCAGCATTTT
15,-,TRBJ1-4,-,TRBV5-1,CASSWDWGTNEKLFF,TGCGCCAGCAGCTGGGATTGGGGCACTAATGAAAAACTGTTTTTT
11,-,TRBJ2-3,TRBD1,TRBV7-9,CASDDRGRQYF,TGTGCCAGCGACGACAGGGGAAGGCAGTATTTT
13,few,TRBJ2-5,TRBD2,TRBV7-2,CASSLTSGGAPYF,TGTGCCAGCAGCTTGACTAGCGGGGGGGCCCCGTACTTC
14,-,TRBJ1-2,-,TRBV7-8,CATQSKEFGLGYTF,TGTGCCACCCAGTCTAAAGAGTTCGGATTGGGCTACACCTTC
15,-,TRBJ2-5,TRBD2,TRBV28,CASSSSGGAVETQYF,TGTGCCAGCAGCTCCAGCGGGGGGGCCGTGGAGACCCAGTACTTC
13,-,TRBJ2-5,-,TRBV5-1,CASSVDRAETQYF,TGCGCCAGCAGCGTGGACAGAGCAGAGACCCAGTACTTC
16,once,TRBJ2-5,TRBD1,TRBV5-6,CASSHRGIRVSETQYF,TGTGCCAGCAGCCACAGGGGTATACGTGTGTCGGAGACCCAGTACTTC
11,-,TRBJ2-7,-,TRBV5-1,CASSIGDEQYF,TGCGCCAGCAGCATAGGGGACGAGCAGTACTTC
13,-,TRBJ1-4,TRBD1,TRBV10-3,CASQDRENEKLFF,TGTGCCTCACAGGACAGGGAGAATGAAAAACTGTTTTTT
16,-,TRBJ1-4,TRBD1,TRBV4-3,CASSLKTGTGAEKLFF,TGCGCCAGCAGCCTAAAGACCGGGACAGGGGCTGAAAAACTGTTTTTT
13,-,TRBJ1-2,-,TRBV6-5,CASSSGADYGYTF,TGTGCCAGCAGTTCCGGGGCTGACTATGGCTACACCTTC
14,-,TRBJ2-1,TRBD2,TRBV7-7,CASSSSSSGGALFF,TGTGCTAGCAGCTCCAGTTCCAGCGGGGGGGCCTTGTTCTTC
14,-,TRBJ1-3,-,TRBV2,CASGGTYSGNTIYF,TGTGCCAGCGGCGGCACCTACTCTGGAAACACCATATATTTT
15,-,TRBJ1-4,-,TRBV14,CASSQGGTTNEKLFF,TGTGCCAGCAGCCAAGGGGGGACAACTAATGAAAAACTGTTTTTT
12,-,TRBJ1-5,-,TRBV6-4,CANPAVSQPQHF,TGTGCCAACCCTGCGGTTTCTCAGCCCCAGCATTTT
13,few,TRBJ1-1,-,TRBV5-4,CASSLVGGQEAFF,TGTGCCAGCAGCTTGGTGGGGGGGCAGGAAGCTTTCTTT
15,-,TRBJ2-3,-,TRBV19,CASREGGGLTDTQYF,TGTGCCAGTCGAGAAGGGGGGGGACTCACAGATACGCAGTATTTT
15,-,TRBJ2-7,-,TRBV7-2,CASSLVAKTSGEQYF,TGTGCCAGCAGCCTTGTGGCGAAAACCTCGGGGGAGCAGTACTTC
14,few,TRBJ1-5,-,TRBV7-9,CASSLGPGNQPQHF,TGTGCCAGCAGCTTGGGGCCTGGCAATCAGCCCCAGCATTTT
13,-,TRBJ2-7,-,TRBV11-2,CASSLGAGYEQYF,TGTGCCAGCAGCTTAGGGGCAGGCTACGAGCAGTACTTC
13,-,TRBJ1-2,-,TRBV30,CAWSIQGYYGYTF,TGTGCCTGGAGTATACAGGGTTACTATGGCTACACCTTC
14,few,TRBJ1-6,TRBD1,TRBV7-2,CASSVQGGSSPLHF,TGTGCCAGCAGCGTTCAGGGGGGGAGTTCACCCCTCCACTTT
13,once,TRBJ1-1,-,TRBV2,CASSGALGTEAFF,TGTGCCAGCAGTGGTGCTTTGGGCACTGAAGCTTTCTTT